A selection of T cell receptor beta chains follows, all from one sample in a study of T cell responses to AZD1222 COVID-19 vaccine. Libraries were prepared by immunoSEQ multiplex PCR; TCRdb keeps only in-frame clonotypes and omits some of them. This table has over 150,000 clones, 88% appearing once. The sequencing used peripheral blood, collected on day 0 of AZD1222 vaccination. The receptors come from an adult in good health. The CDR3 runs from the conserved cysteine through the conserved F or W. Each record gives: J gene, clone size, D gene, V gene, CDR3 length, CDR3 protein, CDR3 DNA. The D gene is left open where the match is weak. Size tells how often a clone was seen (once, few, many) or the class of an expanded clone, and some rows leave it out.

TRBJ1-1 | few | . | TRBV2 | 12 | CASSYTTTEAFF | TGTGCCAGCAGTTACACAACCACTGAAGCTTTCTTT
TRBJ2-3 | . | . | TRBV4-1 | 13 | CASSQDSGDTQYF | TGCGCCAGCAGCCAAGATAGCGGAGATACGCAGTATTTT
TRBJ2-5 | once | . | TRBV5-4 | 14 | CASSPPGAGETQYF | TGTGCCAGCAGTCCCCCAGGGGCTGGGGAGACCCAGTACTTC
TRBJ2-7 | . | . | TRBV5-4 | 14 | CASSFGLDGYEQYF | TGTGCCAGCAGCTTCGGGCTAGATGGGTACGAGCAGTACTTC
TRBJ1-2 | . | TRBD1 | TRBV5-1 | 15 | CASSPGQGSNYGYTF | TGCGCCAGCAGCCCCGGACAGGGGTCTAACTATGGCTACACCTTC
TRBJ2-1 | . | TRBD2 | TRBV7-8 | 16 | CASSPSSSGGYNEQFF | TGTGCCAGCAGCCCCTCCTCTAGCGGGGGCTACAATGAGCAGTTCTTC
TRBJ2-5 | . | TRBD2 | TRBV29-1 | 14 | CSVVPSGGSETQYF | TGCAGCGTTGTCCCCAGCGGGGGGTCGGAGACCCAGTACTTC
TRBJ1-1 | . | . | TRBV18 | 13 | CASSRDLGTEAFF | TGTGCCAGCTCGCGGGACCTTGGCACTGAAGCTTTCTTT
TRBJ1-2 | . | TRBD1 | TRBV6-5 | 12 | CASRPGQGGYTF | TGTGCCAGCAGACCCGGACAGGGAGGCTACACCTTC
TRBJ2-6 | . | TRBD1 | TRBV7-9 | 18 | CASSPPGQGALGANVLTF | TGTGCCAGCAGCCCACCGGGACAGGGGGCTCTAGGGGCCAACGTCCTGACTTTC
TRBJ1-2 | . | TRBD1 | TRBV4-3 | 17 | CASSQDGTGGLYYGYTF | TGCGCCAGCAGCCAAGATGGGACAGGGGGCCTGTACTATGGCTACACCTTC
TRBJ2-5 | . | . | TRBV14 | 13 | CASSPLGPGTQYF | TGTGCCAGCAGCCCTTTGGGCCCGGGGACCCAGTACTTC
TRBJ1-2 | . | . | TRBV7-9 | 15 | CASSLVGVATSGYTF | TGTGCCAGCAGCTTAGTGGGGGTTGCCACCTCCGGCTACACCTTC
TRBJ1-1 | few | . | TRBV4-3 | 16 | CASSRDRARMNTEAFF | TGCGCCAGCAGCCGAGATAGGGCCAGGATGAACACTGAAGCTTTCTTT
TRBJ1-2 | . | . | TRBV19 | 14 | CASSIDQRYYGYTF | TGTGCCAGTAGTATAGATCAACGATACTATGGCTACACCTTC
TRBJ2-7 | . | TRBD1 | TRBV28 | 15 | CASSTPGTVSYEQYF | TGTGCCAGCAGTACCCCCGGGACAGTCTCCTACGAGCAGTACTTC
TRBJ2-3 | once | TRBD2 | TRBV4-2 | 18 | CASSRLKEASGVTDTQYF | TGTGCCAGCAGCCGATTGAAGGAGGCTAGCGGGGTCACAGATACGCAGTATTTT
TRBJ2-5 | . | . | TRBV29-1 | 13 | CSYRTLRQETQYF | TGCAGCTACCGGACGCTACGTCAAGAGACCCAGTACTTC
TRBJ1-5 | . | . | TRBV7-9 | 16 | CASSFAGRHSNQPQHF | TGTGCCAGCAGCTTCGCGGGACGGCATAGCAATCAGCCCCAGCATTTT
TRBJ1-1 | once | TRBD1 | TRBV6-4 | 15 | CASRAEGQLNTEAFF | TGTGCCAGCAGAGCAGAGGGACAGTTGAACACTGAAGCTTTCTTT
TRBJ1-6 | . | TRBD1 | TRBV18 | 15 | CASSPGQGRNSPLHF | TGTGCCAGCTCACCGGGACAGGGGAGGAATTCACCCCTCCACTTT
TRBJ2-2 | . | . | TRBV7-3 | 14 | CASSLGSDTGELFF | TGTGCCAGCAGCTTAGGGTCGGACACCGGGGAGCTGTTTTTT
TRBJ2-7 | . | . | TRBV5-4 | 15 | CASSSATGFSYEQYF | TGTGCCAGCAGCTCGGCGACAGGTTTCTCCTACGAGCAGTACTTC
TRBJ2-7 | once | . | TRBV14 | 15 | CASSQDLGHPYEQYF | TGTGCCAGCAGCCAAGATCTGGGACATCCCTACGAGCAGTACTTC
TRBJ2-7 | . | . | TRBV5-1 | 14 | CASSLEASYYEQYF | TGCGCCAGCAGCTTGGAGGCCAGCTACTACGAGCAGTACTTC
TRBJ1-5 | . | . | TRBV2 | 13 | CASSQGGSQPQHF | TGTGCCAGCAGCCAGGGTGGAAGTCAGCCCCAGCATTTT
TRBJ2-3 | . | TRBD2 | TRBV25-1 | 18 | CASSDGTSGGAGTDTQYF | TGTGCCAGCAGTGACGGGACTAGCGGGGGGGCCGGGACAGATACGCAGTATTTT
TRBJ1-4 | few | . | TRBV19 | 13 | CASSIAVGEKLFF | TGTGCCAGTAGTATTGCAGTGGGTGAAAAACTGTTTTTT
TRBJ2-7 | . | TRBD1 | TRBV6-2/TRBV6-3 | 14 | CASSPRDSRYEQYF | TGTGCCAGCAGCCCCCGGGACAGTCGTTACGAGCAGTACTTC
TRBJ2-7 | few | . | TRBV3-1/TRBV3-2 | 14 | CASSRQGLYYEQYF | TGTGCCAGCAGCCGCCAGGGATTATACTACGAGCAGTACTTC
TRBJ2-3 | . | . | TRBV3-1/TRBV3-2 | 13 | CASSPLSTDTQYF | TGTGCCAGCAGCCCGTTATCCACAGATACGCAGTATTTT
TRBJ2-3 | . | TRBD1 | TRBV14 | 15 | CASSHIGQGTDTQYF | TGTGCCAGCAGCCATATCGGACAGGGCACAGATACGCAGTATTTT
TRBJ2-3 | . | . | TRBV4-3 | 15 | CASSLLGGFADTQYF | TGCGCCAGCAGCCTCCTAGGGGGGTTCGCAGATACGCAGTATTTT
TRBJ1-1 | . | TRBD1 | TRBV29-1 | 13 | CSVDPGGYTEAFF | TGCAGCGTTGATCCAGGGGGCTATACTGAAGCTTTCTTT
TRBJ2-5 | . | . | TRBV19 | 17 | CASSHRMGGELLGTQYF | TGTGCCAGTAGTCATAGGATGGGCGGGGAGCTCTTAGGGACCCAGTACTTC
TRBJ2-7 | once | . | TRBV6-1 | 18 | CASSEGPTRPGTSYEQYF | TGTGCCAGCAGTGAAGGACCCACCCGTCCGGGGACCTCCTACGAGCAGTACTTC
TRBJ1-2 | . | . | TRBV5-6 | 14 | CASSSPVMGYGYTF | TGTGCCAGCAGCTCCCCGGTCATGGGGTATGGCTACACCTTC
TRBJ2-2 | . | TRBD2 | TRBV11-2 | 17 | CASSPGLAGGNTGELFF | TGTGCCAGCAGCCCGGGACTAGCGGGTGGAAACACCGGGGAGCTGTTTTTT
TRBJ1-5 | . | . | TRBV6-4 | 14 | CASSGKGHGGAQHF | TGTGCCAGCAGTGGAAAGGGTCACGGAGGGGCCCAGCATTTT
TRBJ2-7 | . | . | TRBV19 | 15 | CASSITRDSSYEQYF | TGTGCCAGTAGTATAACGCGGGACAGCTCATACGAGCAGTACTTC
TRBJ2-7 | . | TRBD1 | TRBV15 | 15 | CATSITGTGTYEQYF | TGTGCCACCAGCATTACCGGGACAGGCACCTACGAGCAGTACTTC
TRBJ1-1 | . | . | TRBV5-1 | 13 | CASSLDGFAEAFF | TGCGCCAGCAGCTTAGACGGGTTCGCTGAAGCTTTCTTT
TRBJ1-1 | . | . | TRBV18 | 13 | CASSPPNKDEAFF | TGTGCCAGCTCACCACCCAACAAGGACGAAGCTTTCTTT
TRBJ1-5 | . | . | TRBV27 | 15 | CASSYRGEGNQPQHF | TGTGCCAGCAGTTACCGTGGGGAGGGCAATCAGCCCCAGCATTTT
TRBJ1-2 | . | . | TRBV7-9 | 13 | CASSEGLNYGYTF | TGTGCCAGCAGCGAAGGACTGAACTATGGCTACACCTTC
TRBJ1-2 | . | . | TRBV12-3/TRBV12-4 | 13 | CASSPRGGRGGTF | TGTGCCAGCAGTCCAAGGGGGGGTCGGGGCGGCACCTTC
TRBJ1-6 | . | . | TRBV3-1/TRBV3-2 | 15 | CASSQAWGRNSPLHF | TGTGCCAGCAGCCAAGCTTGGGGTCGAAATTCACCCCTCCACTTT
TRBJ2-7 | . | . | TRBV11-3 | 14 | CASSLGQSAGEQYF | TGTGCCAGCAGCTTAGGGCAATCTGCGGGGGAGCAGTACTTC
TRBJ2-2 | . | . | TRBV7-9 | 15 | CASSLAGPTTGELFF | TGTGCCAGCAGCTTAGCGGGGCCAACCACCGGGGAGCTGTTTTTT
TRBJ1-2 | . | . | TRBV7-2 | 15 | CASSPNAIANYGYTF | TGTGCCAGCAGCCCAAACGCGATAGCTAACTATGGCTACACCTTC
TRBJ2-7 | . | . | TRBV2 | 12 | CASRGPSYEQYF | TGTGCCAGCAGGGGACCCTCCTACGAGCAGTACTTC
TRBJ1-4 | . | . | TRBV19 | 14 | CASGTKTTNEKLFF | TGTGCCAGTGGAACAAAGACAACTAATGAAAAACTGTTTTTT
TRBJ1-6 | once | . | TRBV7-8 | 16 | CASSLAATRDNSPLHF | TGTGCCAGCAGCTTAGCCGCGACCCGGGATAATTCGCCCCTCCACTTT
TRBJ2-5 | . | . | TRBV7-8 | 15 | CASRTPGTDQETQYF | TGTGCCAGTAGGACCCCCGGTACAGACCAAGAGACCCAGTACTTC
TRBJ1-1 | . | . | TRBV28 | 12 | CASRTANTEAFF | TGTGCCAGCAGAACAGCGAACACTGAAGCTTTCTTT
TRBJ1-2 | . | . | TRBV12-3/TRBV12-4 | 13 | CASSLPPGVGYTF | TGTGCCAGCAGTTTACCTCCGGGGGTGGGCTACACCTTC
TRBJ1-4 | . | . | TRBV10-1 | 15 | CASSEKIATNEKLFF | TGCGCCAGCAGTGAGAAAATTGCAACTAATGAAAAACTGTTTTTT
TRBJ2-7 | . | TRBD1 | TRBV28 | 15 | CASSFGQGFSYEQYF | TGTGCCAGCAGTTTTGGACAGGGGTTTTCCTACGAGCAGTACTTC